The 11 T cell receptor beta chains in this list originate from one sample, sequenced in a study of cytomegalovirus exposure and HLA in healthy donors. The PCR made use of 60 Vbeta and 13 Jbeta primers. TCRdb keeps only in-frame clones here, not all; method: immunoSEQ multiplex PCR. Here the sample spans tens of thousands of clones, around 73% being singletons. The sequenced material came from PBMCs. The receptor source for this set is a man aged 45-65 years in good health and CMV-seronegative.

This clone is a singleton in its sample. The genes are TRBV7-8 and TRBJ2-5, with 8 bases aligning to TRBD2. Trimming removed 10 bases from V and 0 bases from J; junction bases left unmatched: 13. Germline V lookup: CDR1 SGHVS, CDR2 FQNEAQ. This CDR3 spans 16 amino acids. The CDR3 DNA is TGTGCCACCAGGTTCGCGGGGGGACCGTACCAAGAGACCCAGTACTTC. This translates into CATRFAGGPYQETQYF.

CDR3 region: CASSLDVRGQPQHF. The CDR3 DNA is TGTGCCAGCAGCTTGGATGTTAGGGGCCAGCCCCAGCATTTT. The chain employs TRBV5-8 and TRBJ1-5; weak D call: TRBD1 (5 bases). Trimming shortened V by 0 bases and J by 7 bases, and 11 bases separated the two germline ends. CDR1 is SGHTS, CDR2 YDEGEE, per germline. The CDR3 loop spans 14 amino acids.

The sample holds a few counts of this clone. The chain joins TRBV5-6 to TRBJ1-1; possibly TRBD1 for D (5 bases). The CDR3 has 14 amino acids. Germline V gene sequence: CDR1 SGHDT, CDR2 YYEEEE. V was shortened by 1 base and J by 4 bases, with 11 bases between the two germline ends. The CDR3 DNA reads TGTGCCAGCAGCTTGATCGGGGGGATCACTGAAGCTTTCTTT. This sequence encodes CASSLIGGITEAFF.

The J gene is TRBJ2-1, the V gene TRBV10-3, with D unclear. Germline lookup yields CDR1 ENHRY and CDR2 SYGVKD. The CDR3 contains 11 residues. V was clipped by 8 bases and J by 5 bases, with 7 bases between them. The CDR3, as DNA: TGTGCCATCTCCCAGGACAATGAGCAGTTCTTC. Amino acid sequence: CAISQDNEQFF.

A remark on this clone: Mismatch with germline at one junction end may stem from a read error. The rearrangement joins TRBV4-2 to TRBJ2-2, with D perhaps matching TRBD1 (6 bases). The V gene's germline CDR1 is LGHNA and CDR2 YNFKEQ. CDR3 size: 16 residues. CDR3 DNA: TGTGCCAGCAGCCAAGATGAGACAGGTCATACCGGGGAGCTGCTTTTT. It translates to CASSQDETGHTGELLF.

The V call is TRBV5-6, the J call TRBJ1-5, with D tentatively TRBD1 (5 bases). Germline V CDR1 and CDR2: SGHDT, YYEEEE. V was clipped by 3 bases and J by 9 bases, with 19 bases between them. The CDR3 is made up of 15 amino acids. CDR3 coding DNA: TGTGCCAGCAGCTCGGCCTCAGGGCCTCCGGGGCCCCAGCATTTT. Amino acids: CASSSASGPPGPQHF.

The CDR3 loop reads CASSSLTGARYEQYF. CDR3 DNA: TGTGCCAGCAGCTCCTTAACAGGGGCCCGATACGAGCAGTACTTC. The chain has TRBV7-9 and TRBJ2-7, with 7 bases aligning to TRBD1. The V gene's germline CDR1 is SEHNR and CDR2 FQNEAQ (reference sequence). V lost 4 bases and J lost 4; bases outside the gene matches: 10. CDR3 length: 15 residues.

This clone was counted only a few times. The rearrangement joins TRBV19 to TRBJ2-3; a possible D gene is TRBD1 (6 bases). The CDR3 has 14 amino acids. V gave up 3 bases and J gave up 6 bases, with 13 bases separating them. Germline CDR1 LNHDA, CDR2 SQIVND (reference sequence). The CDR3 spells CASSILGQMDTQYF. The CDR3 DNA reads as TGTGCCAGTAGTATCCTCGGACAGATGGATACGCAGTATTTT.

This rearrangement joins TRBV7-3 to TRBJ2-1; possible D gene TRBD2, 5 bases. CDR1 and CDR2 (germline): SGHTA, FQGTGA. V lost 1 base and J 0 bases, leaving 7 bases between the germline ends. This CDR3 has 15 amino acids. In DNA, the CDR3 is TGTGCCAGCAGCTTAAGCGAGGGCTCCTACAATGAGCAGTTCTTC. Protein: CASSLSEGSYNEQFF.

The V gene is TRBV10-1, the J gene TRBJ2-1, with a weak D call TRBD2 (5 bases). Germline-derived CDR1 and CDR2 are WNHNN and SYGVQD (reference sequence). The CDR3 has 14 residues. V was shortened by 2 bases and J by 6 bases, with 11 bases between the two germline ends. CDR3 sequence: CASSERGRVNEQFF. The CDR3 DNA reads as TGCGCCAGCAGTGAGCGGGGAAGGGTCAATGAGCAGTTCTTC.

This sequence joins TRBV9 and TRBJ2-5, with 15 bases lining up with TRBD2. The germline V gene encodes CDR1 SGDLS and CDR2 YYNGEE. The CDR3 extends over 16 amino acids. Unmatched junction bases numbered 6, after V lost 4 bases and J lost 5 bases. The CDR3 bases are TGTGCCAGCAGCCTAAGGACTAGCGGGGGGGCCGAGACCCAGTACTTC. It yields the protein CASSLRTSGGAETQYF.